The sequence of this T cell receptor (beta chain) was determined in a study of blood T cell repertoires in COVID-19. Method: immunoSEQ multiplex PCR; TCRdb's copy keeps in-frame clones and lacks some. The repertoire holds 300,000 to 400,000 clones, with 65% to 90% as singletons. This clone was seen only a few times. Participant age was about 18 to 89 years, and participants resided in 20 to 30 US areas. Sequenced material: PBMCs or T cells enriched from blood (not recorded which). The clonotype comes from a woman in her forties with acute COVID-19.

The CDR3 region is CASSPLDSPLQPQHF. The DNA of the CDR3 is TGTGCCAGCAGCCCCTTGGACAGCCCTCTTCAGCCCCAGCATTTT. V and J are TRBV7-2 and TRBJ1-5; maybe TRBD1 (6 bases). CDR1 is SGHTA and CDR2 is FQGNSA in the germline V gene. V lost 5 bases and J 6 bases, leaving 17 bases between the germline ends. The CDR3 runs to 15 residues.